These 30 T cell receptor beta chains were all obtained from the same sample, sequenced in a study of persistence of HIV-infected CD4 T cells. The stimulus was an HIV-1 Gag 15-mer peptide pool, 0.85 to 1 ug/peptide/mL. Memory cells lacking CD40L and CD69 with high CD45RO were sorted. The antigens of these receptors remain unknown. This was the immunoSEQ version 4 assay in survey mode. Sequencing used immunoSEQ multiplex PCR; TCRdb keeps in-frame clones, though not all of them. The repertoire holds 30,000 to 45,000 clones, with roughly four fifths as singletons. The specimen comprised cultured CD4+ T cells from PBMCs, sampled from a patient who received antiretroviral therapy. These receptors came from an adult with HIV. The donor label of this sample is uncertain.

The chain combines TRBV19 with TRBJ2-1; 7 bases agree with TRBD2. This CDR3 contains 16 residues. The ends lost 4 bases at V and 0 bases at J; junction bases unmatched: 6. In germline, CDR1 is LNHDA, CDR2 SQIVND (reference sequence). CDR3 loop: CASSRTGGRSYNEQFF. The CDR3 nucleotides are TGTGCCAGTAGTAGGACGGGGGGACGCTCCTACAATGAGCAGTTCTTC.

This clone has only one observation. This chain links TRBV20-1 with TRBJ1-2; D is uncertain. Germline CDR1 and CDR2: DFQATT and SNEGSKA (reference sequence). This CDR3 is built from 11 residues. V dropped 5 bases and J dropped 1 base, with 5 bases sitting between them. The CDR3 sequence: CSASSNYGYTF. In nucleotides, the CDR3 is TGCAGTGCTTCCAGTAACTATGGCTACACCTTC.

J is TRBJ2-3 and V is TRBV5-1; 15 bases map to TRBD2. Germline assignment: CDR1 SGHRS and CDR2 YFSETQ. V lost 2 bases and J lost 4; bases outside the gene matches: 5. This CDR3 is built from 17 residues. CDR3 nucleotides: TGCGCCAGCAGCTTATCTGGACTAGCGGGGGGGCCAGATACGCAGTATTTT. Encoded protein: CASSLSGLAGGPDTQYF. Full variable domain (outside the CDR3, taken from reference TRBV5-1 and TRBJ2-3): KAGVTQTPRYLIKTRGQQVTLSCSPISGHRSVSWYQQTPGQGLQFLFEYFSETQRNKGNFPGRFSGRQFSNSRSEMNVSTLELGDSALYLCASSLSGLAGGPDTQYFGPGTRLTVL.

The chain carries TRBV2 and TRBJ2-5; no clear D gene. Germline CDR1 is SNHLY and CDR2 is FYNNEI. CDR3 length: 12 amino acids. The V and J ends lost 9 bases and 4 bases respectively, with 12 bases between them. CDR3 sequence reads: CARDQLGETQYF. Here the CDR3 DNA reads TGTGCCAGGGATCAACTTGGAGAGACCCAGTACTTC.

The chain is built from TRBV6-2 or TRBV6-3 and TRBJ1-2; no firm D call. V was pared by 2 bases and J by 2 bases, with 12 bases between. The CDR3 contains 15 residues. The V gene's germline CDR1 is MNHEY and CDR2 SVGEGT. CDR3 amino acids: CASSYQGRSNYGYTF. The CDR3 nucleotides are TGTGCCAGCAGTTACCAAGGCAGATCAAACTATGGCTACACCTTC.

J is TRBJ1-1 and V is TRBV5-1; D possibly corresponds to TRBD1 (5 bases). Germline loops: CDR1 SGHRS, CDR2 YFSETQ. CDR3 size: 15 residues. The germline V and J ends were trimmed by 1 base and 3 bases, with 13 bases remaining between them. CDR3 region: CASSLTQGGYTEAFF. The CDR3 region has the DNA TGCGCCAGCAGCTTGACCCAGGGCGGATACACTGAAGCTTTCTTT.

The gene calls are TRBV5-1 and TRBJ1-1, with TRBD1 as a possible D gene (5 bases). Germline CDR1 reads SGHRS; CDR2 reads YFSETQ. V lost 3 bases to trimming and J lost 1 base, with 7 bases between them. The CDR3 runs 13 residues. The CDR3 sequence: CASSSGQNTEAFF. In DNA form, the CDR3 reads TGCGCCAGCAGCTCCGGACAGAACACTGAAGCTTTCTTT.

In DNA form, the CDR3 reads TGTGCCAGCAGTCCCTCTAGCCTGCGGGATCAGCCCCAGCATTTT. Translated, it gives CASSPSSLRDQPQHF. V gene TRBV27 combines with J gene TRBJ1-5; no firm D call. Germline lookup yields CDR1 MNHEY and CDR2 SMNVEV (reference sequence). V was cut by 5 bases and J by 5 bases, with 16 bases left in between. CDR3 length equals 15 residues.

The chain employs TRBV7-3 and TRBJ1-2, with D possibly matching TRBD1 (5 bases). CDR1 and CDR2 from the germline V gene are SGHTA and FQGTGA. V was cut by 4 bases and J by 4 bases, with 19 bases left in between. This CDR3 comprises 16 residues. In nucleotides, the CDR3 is TGTGCCAGCAGCTACAACCGTCCACAGGAATGCTATGGCTACACCTTC. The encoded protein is CASSYNRPQECYGYTF.

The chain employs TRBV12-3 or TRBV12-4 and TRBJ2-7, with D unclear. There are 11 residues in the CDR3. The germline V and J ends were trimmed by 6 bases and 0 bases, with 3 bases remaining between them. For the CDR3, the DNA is TGTGCCAGCAGGGCCTCCTACGAGCAGTACTTC. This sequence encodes CASRASYEQYF.

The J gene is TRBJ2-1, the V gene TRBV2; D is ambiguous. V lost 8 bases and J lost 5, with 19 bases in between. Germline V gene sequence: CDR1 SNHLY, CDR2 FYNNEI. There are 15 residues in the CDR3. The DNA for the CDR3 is TGTGCCAGCGCGAAAAGGGAAAATATAGACAATGAGCAGTTCTTC. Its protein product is CASAKRENIDNEQFF.

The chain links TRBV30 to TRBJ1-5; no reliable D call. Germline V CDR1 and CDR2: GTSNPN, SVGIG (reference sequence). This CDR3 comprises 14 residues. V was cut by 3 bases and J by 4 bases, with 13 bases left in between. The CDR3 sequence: CAWSLDRGNQPQHF. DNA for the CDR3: TGTGCCTGGAGCCTGGACCGGGGTAATCAGCCCCAGCATTTT.

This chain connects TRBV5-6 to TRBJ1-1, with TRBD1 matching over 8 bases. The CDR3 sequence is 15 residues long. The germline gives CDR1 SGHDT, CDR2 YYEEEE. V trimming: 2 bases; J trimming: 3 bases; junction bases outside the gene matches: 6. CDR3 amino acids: CASSFRGTGYTEAFF. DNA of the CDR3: TGTGCCAGCAGCTTCAGAGGGACAGGCTACACTGAAGCTTTCTTT.

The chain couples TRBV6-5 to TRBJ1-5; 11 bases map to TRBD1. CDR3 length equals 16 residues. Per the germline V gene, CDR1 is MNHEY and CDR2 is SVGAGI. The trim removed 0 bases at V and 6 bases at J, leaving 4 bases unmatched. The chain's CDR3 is CASSYSGTGGTQPQHF. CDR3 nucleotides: TGTGCCAGCAGTTACTCGGGGACAGGGGGAACTCAGCCCCAGCATTTT.

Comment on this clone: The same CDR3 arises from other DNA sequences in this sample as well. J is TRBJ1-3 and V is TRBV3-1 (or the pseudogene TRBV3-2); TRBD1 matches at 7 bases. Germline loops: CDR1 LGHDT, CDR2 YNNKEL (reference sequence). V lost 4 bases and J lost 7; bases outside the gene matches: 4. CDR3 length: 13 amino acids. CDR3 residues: CASSRGQRNTIYF. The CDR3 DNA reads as TGTGCCAGCAGCCGGGGACAGAGGAACACCATATATTTT.

In DNA, the CDR3 is TGCGCCAGCAGCGAGAGGGACAGCCGAAATCCCCTCCACTTT. Its protein is CASSERDSRNPLHF. V gene TRBV4-1 combines with J gene TRBJ1-6; 7 positions agree with TRBD1. The CDR3 sequence is 14 residues long. The V segment lost 5 bases and the J segment 13 bases; nucleotides outside the gene matches: 11. The germline V gene encodes CDR1 MGHRA and CDR2 YSYEKL.

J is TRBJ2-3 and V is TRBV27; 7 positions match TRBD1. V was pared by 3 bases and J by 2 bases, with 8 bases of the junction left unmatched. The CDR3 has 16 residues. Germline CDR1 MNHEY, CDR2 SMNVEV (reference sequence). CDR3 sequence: CASSFVPTGLTDTQYF. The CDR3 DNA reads TGTGCCAGCAGTTTTGTTCCGACAGGGCTCACAGATACGCAGTATTTT.

CDR3 DNA sequence: TGTGCCTTCCATTCGTTGGGGGCGCGAACCGGGGAGCTGTTTTTT. Translating gives CAFHSLGARTGELFF. The chain employs TRBV30 and TRBJ2-2, with D possibly being TRBD1 (6 bases). V was pared by 7 bases and J by 5 bases, with 20 bases between. This CDR3 is built from 15 residues. Germline V gene sequence: CDR1 GTSNPN, CDR2 SVGIG (reference sequence).

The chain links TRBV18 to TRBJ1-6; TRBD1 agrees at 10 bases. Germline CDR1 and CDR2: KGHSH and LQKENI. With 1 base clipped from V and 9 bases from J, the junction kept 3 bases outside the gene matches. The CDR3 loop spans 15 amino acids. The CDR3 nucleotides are TGTGCCAGCTCACCACGGACAGGGGGTGTTTCACCCCTCCACTTT. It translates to CASSPRTGGVSPLHF.

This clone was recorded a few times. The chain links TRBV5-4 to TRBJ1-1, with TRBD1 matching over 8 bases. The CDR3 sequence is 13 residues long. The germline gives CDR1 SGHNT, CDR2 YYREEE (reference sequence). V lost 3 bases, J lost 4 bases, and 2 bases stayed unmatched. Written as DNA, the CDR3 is TGTGCCAGCAGCTCCACAGGGGGCACTGAAGCTTTCTTT. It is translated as CASSSTGGTEAFF.

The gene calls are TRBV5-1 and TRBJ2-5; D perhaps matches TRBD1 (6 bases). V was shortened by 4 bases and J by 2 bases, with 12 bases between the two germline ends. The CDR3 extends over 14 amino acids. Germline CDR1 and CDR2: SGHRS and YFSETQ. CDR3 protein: CASSPRTVQETQYF. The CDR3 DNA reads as TGCGCCAGCAGCCCCCGGACAGTTCAAGAGACCCAGTACTTC.

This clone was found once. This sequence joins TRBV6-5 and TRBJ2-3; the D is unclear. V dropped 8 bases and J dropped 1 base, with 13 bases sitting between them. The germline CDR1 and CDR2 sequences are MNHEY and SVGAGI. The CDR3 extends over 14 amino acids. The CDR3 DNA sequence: TGTGCCAGCTGGGATGGCCGACGCACAGATACGCAGTATTTT. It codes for CASWDGRRTDTQYF.

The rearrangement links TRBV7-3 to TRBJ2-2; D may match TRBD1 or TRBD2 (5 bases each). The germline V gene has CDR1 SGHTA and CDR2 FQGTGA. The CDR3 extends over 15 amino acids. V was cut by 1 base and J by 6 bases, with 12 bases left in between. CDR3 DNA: TGTGCCAGCAGCTTAAAACCTCTGGGGGCCGGGGAGCTGTTTTTT. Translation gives CASSLKPLGAGELFF.

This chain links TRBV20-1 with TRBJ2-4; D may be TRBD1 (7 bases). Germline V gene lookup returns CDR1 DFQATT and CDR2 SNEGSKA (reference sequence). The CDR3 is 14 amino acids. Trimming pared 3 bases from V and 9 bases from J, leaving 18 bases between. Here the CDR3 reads CSASASAQGGIQYF. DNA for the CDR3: TGCAGTGCTAGTGCTAGCGCCCAGGGGGGCATTCAGTACTTC.

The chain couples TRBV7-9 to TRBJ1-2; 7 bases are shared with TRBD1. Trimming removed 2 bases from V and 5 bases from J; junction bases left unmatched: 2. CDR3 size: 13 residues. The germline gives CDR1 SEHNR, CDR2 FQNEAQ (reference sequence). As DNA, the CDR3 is TGTGCCAGCAGCTTACGACAGGGATATGGCTACACCTTC. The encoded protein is CASSLRQGYGYTF.

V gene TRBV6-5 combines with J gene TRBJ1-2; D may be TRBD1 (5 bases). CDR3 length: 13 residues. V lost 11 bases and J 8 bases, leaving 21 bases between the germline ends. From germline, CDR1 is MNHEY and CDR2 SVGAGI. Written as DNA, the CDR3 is TGTGCCGTTATTGGGCAGGGCCTGATAGGCTACACCTTC. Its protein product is CAVIGQGLIGYTF.

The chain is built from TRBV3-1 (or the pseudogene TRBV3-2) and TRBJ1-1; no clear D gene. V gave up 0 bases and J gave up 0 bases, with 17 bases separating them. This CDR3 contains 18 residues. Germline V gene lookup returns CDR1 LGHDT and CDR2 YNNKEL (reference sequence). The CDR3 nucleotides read TGTGCCAGCAGCCAAGAGCCGAGGGCCAGCTTCATGAACACTGAAGCTTTCTTT. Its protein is CASSQEPRASFMNTEAFF.

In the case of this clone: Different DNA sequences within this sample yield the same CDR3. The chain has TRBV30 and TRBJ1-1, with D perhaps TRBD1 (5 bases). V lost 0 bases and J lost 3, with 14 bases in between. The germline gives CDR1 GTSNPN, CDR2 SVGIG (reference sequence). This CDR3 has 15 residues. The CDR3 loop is CAWSVWGGTDTEAFF. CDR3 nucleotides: TGTGCCTGGAGTGTTTGGGGGGGTACGGACACTGAAGCTTTCTTT.

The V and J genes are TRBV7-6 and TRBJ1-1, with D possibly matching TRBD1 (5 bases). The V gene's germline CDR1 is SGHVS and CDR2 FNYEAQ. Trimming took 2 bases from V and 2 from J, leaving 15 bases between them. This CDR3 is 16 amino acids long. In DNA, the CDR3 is TGTGCCAGCAGCTTACTAGCGGGACGCTACAACACTGAAGCTTTCTTT. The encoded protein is CASSLLAGRYNTEAFF.

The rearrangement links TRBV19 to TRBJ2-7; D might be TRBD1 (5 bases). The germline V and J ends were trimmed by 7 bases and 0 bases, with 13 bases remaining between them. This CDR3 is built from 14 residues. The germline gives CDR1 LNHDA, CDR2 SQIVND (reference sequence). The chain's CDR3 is CASNKTDSSYEQYV. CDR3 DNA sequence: TGTGCCAGTAATAAGACAGATAGCTCCTACGAGCAGTACGTC.